The rows below give T cell receptor beta chains drawn from one sample of a study of blood T cell repertoires in COVID-19. The protocol was immunoSEQ multiplex PCR, while the TCRdb copy is restricted to in-frame clones and leaves out a portion. The repertoire includes more than 75,000 clones, 88% of them detected once, and approximately 4.4% sits in the top ten. Input material: peripheral blood. These receptors were taken from a woman of 80 years or more with acute or convalescent COVID-19. Both conserved end residues are trimmed from each CDR3. A D gene is named only where the DNA matches it firmly.

V gene,D gene,J gene,CDR3 protein
TRBV27,TRBD2,TRBJ2-5,ASSTSGAYQETQY
TRBV6-5,-,TRBJ1-5,ASRTDSNQPQH
TRBV18,TRBD2,TRBJ2-1,ASSPLAGLSYNEQF
TRBV15,TRBD1,TRBJ1-3,ATSRGQGADGNTIY
TRBV5-1,-,TRBJ2-1,ASSGLADNEQF
TRBV12-5,TRBD2,TRBJ2-7,ASGSSGGTYEQY
TRBV11-2,-,TRBJ2-5,ASSRERQETQY
TRBV28,-,TRBJ1-6,ASTNYYNSPLH
TRBV5-4,-,TRBJ2-5,ASSLAAGIQETQY
TRBV12-3/TRBV12-4,-,TRBJ1-2,ASSSGVSGYT
TRBV3-1/TRBV3-2,-,TRBJ2-1,ASSQLAINEQF
TRBV29-1,TRBD2,TRBJ2-5,SHASGPRETQY
TRBV30,-,TRBJ1-4,AWSPSYGSNEKLF
TRBV19,-,TRBJ2-7,ASSHGGTTYEQY
TRBV2,TRBD2,TRBJ2-7,STRGAGNTYEQY
TRBV5-4,-,TRBJ2-7,ASSLRDTDKQY
TRBV11-1,-,TRBJ2-2,ASSSSSNREGGELF
TRBV6-5,TRBD2,TRBJ2-2,ASGSGNTRGGELF
TRBV15,TRBD1,TRBJ1-4,ATSRAGTGNEKLF
TRBV28,TRBD1,TRBJ1-1,ASERGGPTEAF
TRBV7-2,TRBD2,TRBJ2-1,ASSLVASGKTYNEQF
TRBV7-3,-,TRBJ2-3,ASSLGPRTDTQY
TRBV7-3,-,TRBJ2-1,ASSPTSSSYNEQF
TRBV7-2,TRBD2,TRBJ2-1,ASSPSPGTRYEQF
TRBV5-5,-,TRBJ2-3,ASSLALAWTDTQY
TRBV30,TRBD1,TRBJ2-5,AWRAAGGETQY
TRBV5-1,TRBD1,TRBJ2-7,ASRRLQGRYEQY
TRBV29-1,TRBD1,TRBJ2-5,SVGTGPGGETQY
TRBV30,-,TRBJ2-1,AWSGGPYNEQF
TRBV9,TRBD2,TRBJ2-7,ASSLAGASYEQY